This T cell receptor (beta chain) was captured by sequencing in a study of a mutant IDH1 vaccine in newly diagnosed glioma. Across the whole study: Treated patients, averaging roughly 40 years, were about 60% male and around 40% female.

This clone is a singleton in its sample. Its antigen is currently unknown. The CDR3 has 12 residues. In germline, CDR1 is GTSNPN, CDR2 SVGIG (reference sequence). Sequencing was performed with immunoSEQ multiplex PCR; in TCRdb, only in-frame clones are kept and a portion is missing. The profile shows around 32,000 clones, approximately 79% of them singletons. Study-level results: Researchers report vaccine-induced immune responses in more than 90% of patients.

Described time point: week 35, safety follow-up. What each vaccine dose contained was 300 ug of mutant IDH1 20-mer peptide, accompanied by topical imiquimod. This sample comprised PBMCs, obtained from a glioma patient whose treatment included an IDH1 peptide vaccine. The clonotype comes from a woman aged 25 to 39 with glioma. Some clones in this sample may be carry-over from other donors' samples. V is TRBV30 and J is TRBJ2-5; 9 bases are shared with TRBD1. Near its end, the DNA agrees better with TRBJ2-7, so the J call may be wrong. CDR3 loop: CASGQGYYEQYF. The DNA of the CDR3 is TGTGCCTCGGGACAGGGTTACTACGAGCAGTACTTC.